Listed below are T cell receptor beta chains from one sample, sequenced in a study of blood T cell repertoires in COVID-19. Libraries were prepared by immunoSEQ multiplex PCR; TCRdb keeps only in-frame clonotypes and omits some of them. Of some 320,000 clones in the sample, roughly 85% are singletons; the top ten hold more than 6%. The specimen sequenced was peripheral blood. The receptors were sampled from a human donor in a cohort sampled during active COVID-19. Each CDR3 is given with its conserved first and last residue. Fields, in order: V gene, D gene, clone size, J gene, CDR3 DNA, CDR3 protein. The D gene is left open where the match is weak. Not all rows give a size; the values are once, few, many and, for expanded clones, a class.

v_call: TRBV3-1/TRBV3-2
d_call: TRBD2
clone_size: NA
j_call: TRBJ2-7
cdr3_nt: TGTGCCAGCAGCCAAGGTAATCAGGCGGGGGTCGAGCAGTACTTC
cdr3_aa: CASSQGNQAGVEQYF

v_call: TRBV18
d_call: NA
clone_size: NA
j_call: TRBJ2-3
cdr3_nt: TGTGCCAGCTCACCACCCCAGGGGCTAACAGATACGCAGTATTTT
cdr3_aa: CASSPPQGLTDTQYF

v_call: TRBV9
d_call: TRBD2
clone_size: NA
j_call: TRBJ2-7
cdr3_nt: TGTGCCAGCAGCGACACTGCCGGGACTAGCGGCGAGCAGTACTTC
cdr3_aa: CASSDTAGTSGEQYF

v_call: TRBV7-9
d_call: TRBD1
clone_size: NA
j_call: TRBJ1-2
cdr3_nt: TGTGCCAGCAGCTCCCTCCGGGACAGTTCACACTATGGCTACACCTTC
cdr3_aa: CASSSLRDSSHYGYTF

v_call: TRBV29-1
d_call: NA
clone_size: NA
j_call: TRBJ1-5
cdr3_nt: TGCAGCGTTGGGAAGGGACTGAATCAGCCCCAGCATTTT
cdr3_aa: CSVGKGLNQPQHF

v_call: TRBV29-1
d_call: NA
clone_size: NA
j_call: TRBJ2-7
cdr3_nt: TGCAGCGTTACCGACAGTTCCTCCTACGAGCAGTACTTC
cdr3_aa: CSVTDSSSYEQYF

v_call: TRBV5-1
d_call: NA
clone_size: NA
j_call: TRBJ2-7
cdr3_nt: TGCGCCAGCAGCTTGGGGGGGCAACCCTACGAGCAGTACTTC
cdr3_aa: CASSLGGQPYEQYF

v_call: TRBV30
d_call: NA
clone_size: NA
j_call: TRBJ2-7
cdr3_nt: TGTGCCTGGAGTGTACAGGAGACAGCGATCCGGTACTTC
cdr3_aa: CAWSVQETAIRYF

v_call: TRBV6-5
d_call: NA
clone_size: NA
j_call: TRBJ2-7
cdr3_nt: TGTGCCAGCAGTTACGGGGGGGCGAGATACGAGCAGTACTTC
cdr3_aa: CASSYGGARYEQYF

v_call: TRBV19
d_call: NA
clone_size: NA
j_call: TRBJ2-7
cdr3_nt: TGTGCCAGTAGTCCACGGACAGCGGCCTACGAGCAGTACTTC
cdr3_aa: CASSPRTAAYEQYF

v_call: TRBV7-9
d_call: TRBD1
clone_size: NA
j_call: TRBJ1-1
cdr3_nt: TGTGCCAGCAGCCCGACAGGGGGCGGAGAAGCTTTCTTT
cdr3_aa: CASSPTGGGEAFF

v_call: TRBV15
d_call: NA
clone_size: NA
j_call: TRBJ1-5
cdr3_nt: TGTGCCACCAGCAGAGATAGGACAGCCTTTAGCAATCAGCCCCAGCATTTT
cdr3_aa: CATSRDRTAFSNQPQHF

v_call: TRBV5-1
d_call: TRBD1
clone_size: once
j_call: TRBJ1-1
cdr3_nt: TGCGCCAGCAGCTTATTGGACAGGGAGGGCACTGAAGCTTTCTTT
cdr3_aa: CASSLLDREGTEAFF

v_call: TRBV30
d_call: NA
clone_size: NA
j_call: TRBJ2-7
cdr3_nt: TGTGCCTGGCAGGGGAGCTACGAGCAGTACTTC
cdr3_aa: CAWQGSYEQYF

v_call: TRBV7-9
d_call: NA
clone_size: NA
j_call: TRBJ1-2
cdr3_nt: TGTGCCAGCAGCTTATGGCAGTCAGGGCTGCGTGGCTACACCTTC
cdr3_aa: CASSLWQSGLRGYTF

v_call: TRBV12-3/TRBV12-4
d_call: TRBD1
clone_size: NA
j_call: TRBJ1-3
cdr3_nt: TGTGCCAGCAGATGGACAGGAGGAAACACCATATATTTT
cdr3_aa: CASRWTGGNTIYF

v_call: TRBV10-3
d_call: NA
clone_size: NA
j_call: TRBJ1-6
cdr3_nt: TGTGCCATCAGTGACGGAGGTTCACCCCTCCACTTT
cdr3_aa: CAISDGGSPLHF

v_call: TRBV2
d_call: TRBD1
clone_size: NA
j_call: TRBJ2-4
cdr3_nt: TGTGCCAGCAGGAGGACAGGGGGGGACATTCAGTACTTC
cdr3_aa: CASRRTGGDIQYF

v_call: TRBV12-3/TRBV12-4
d_call: NA
clone_size: NA
j_call: TRBJ2-2
cdr3_nt: TGTGCCAGCAGTTTATATGAAACCGGGGAGCCGTTTTTT
cdr3_aa: CASSLYETGEPFF

v_call: TRBV5-8
d_call: NA
clone_size: NA
j_call: TRBJ2-3
cdr3_nt: TGTGCCAGCAGCCCCTACGGCGGGTTCGGCCTCACAGATACGCAGTATTTT
cdr3_aa: CASSPYGGFGLTDTQYF

v_call: TRBV7-3
d_call: NA
clone_size: NA
j_call: TRBJ2-1
cdr3_nt: TGTGCCAGCAGCTTAAGGTCTTTGCGGGGATCGTACAATGAGCAGTTCTTC
cdr3_aa: CASSLRSLRGSYNEQFF

v_call: TRBV30
d_call: TRBD1
clone_size: NA
j_call: TRBJ1-3
cdr3_nt: TGTGCCCATAGACAGGGGGCTCTCGCCATATATTTT
cdr3_aa: CAHRQGALAIYF

v_call: TRBV30
d_call: TRBD2
clone_size: NA
j_call: TRBJ2-4
cdr3_nt: TGTGCCTGGAATCGGAAAGGGGATCTAGCGGGTCAGTACTTC
cdr3_aa: CAWNRKGDLAGQYF

v_call: TRBV29-1
d_call: TRBD1
clone_size: NA
j_call: TRBJ1-1
cdr3_nt: TGCAGCGGTCACAGGGGAAAGAACACTGAAGCTTTCTTT
cdr3_aa: CSGHRGKNTEAFF

v_call: TRBV7-9
d_call: NA
clone_size: NA
j_call: TRBJ2-7
cdr3_nt: TGTGCCAGCAGCCCAGGGGGGTATGGGGGTTCCTACGAGCAGTACTTC
cdr3_aa: CASSPGGYGGSYEQYF

v_call: TRBV24-1
d_call: TRBD2
clone_size: NA
j_call: TRBJ2-5
cdr3_nt: TGTGCCACCGGGGCGGGGGGAGGAGAGACCCAGTACTTC
cdr3_aa: CATGAGGGETQYF

v_call: TRBV27
d_call: NA
clone_size: few
j_call: TRBJ2-3
cdr3_nt: TGTGCCAGCAGAACCCGGACAACAGATACGCAGTATTTT
cdr3_aa: CASRTRTTDTQYF

v_call: TRBV19
d_call: TRBD2
clone_size: few
j_call: TRBJ2-7
cdr3_nt: TGTGCCAGTAGTTGGCACACCGGGACTACCGAGCAGTACTTC
cdr3_aa: CASSWHTGTTEQYF

v_call: TRBV30
d_call: TRBD1
clone_size: NA
j_call: TRBJ1-6
cdr3_nt: TGTGCCTGGAGTGTAGCGACAGGGGACCATTCACCCCTCCACTTT
cdr3_aa: CAWSVATGDHSPLHF

v_call: TRBV4-2
d_call: TRBD1
clone_size: NA
j_call: TRBJ2-1
cdr3_nt: TGTGCCAGCAGCCGGGACAGGGCTTACAATGAGCAGTTCTTC
cdr3_aa: CASSRDRAYNEQFF

v_call: TRBV5-1
d_call: NA
clone_size: few
j_call: TRBJ2-7
cdr3_nt: TGCGCCAGCAGCGCAGGACAGCTCTCCTACGAGCAGTACTTC
cdr3_aa: CASSAGQLSYEQYF

v_call: TRBV7-2
d_call: TRBD1
clone_size: few
j_call: TRBJ2-1
cdr3_nt: TGTGCCAGCAGCCGAACAGGGGGCAATGAGCAGTTCTTC
cdr3_aa: CASSRTGGNEQFF

v_call: TRBV19
d_call: NA
clone_size: NA
j_call: TRBJ1-1
cdr3_nt: TGTGCCAGTACCCGAGGACTTACTAACACTGAAGCTTTCTTT
cdr3_aa: CASTRGLTNTEAFF

v_call: TRBV29-1
d_call: NA
clone_size: few
j_call: TRBJ2-7
cdr3_nt: TGCAGCGTTGCCCTGTTTGAGCGGAAAGAGCAGTACTTC
cdr3_aa: CSVALFERKEQYF

v_call: TRBV28
d_call: TRBD2
clone_size: NA
j_call: TRBJ2-4
cdr3_nt: TGTGCCAGCCGGACTAGCGGGGCGCACATTCAGTACTTC
cdr3_aa: CASRTSGAHIQYF

v_call: TRBV10-3
d_call: NA
clone_size: NA
j_call: TRBJ1-1
cdr3_nt: TGTGCCATCAGCTTCGACACCTCGAACACTGAAGCTTTCTTT
cdr3_aa: CAISFDTSNTEAFF

v_call: TRBV6-5
d_call: TRBD1
clone_size: NA
j_call: TRBJ1-1
cdr3_nt: TGTGCCAGCAGCCTGGGACAGCTAAACACTGAAGCTTTCTTT
cdr3_aa: CASSLGQLNTEAFF

v_call: TRBV14
d_call: NA
clone_size: many
j_call: TRBJ1-2
cdr3_nt: TGTGCCAGCAGCCAACAGGGAGGTGGCTACACCTTC
cdr3_aa: CASSQQGGGYTF

v_call: TRBV7-9
d_call: NA
clone_size: NA
j_call: TRBJ2-4
cdr3_nt: TGTGCCAGCAGCCCCCAGGCGGGACAGATGCTAGCCAAAAACATTCAGTACTTC
cdr3_aa: CASSPQAGQMLAKNIQYF

v_call: TRBV7-8
d_call: TRBD2
clone_size: NA
j_call: TRBJ2-3
cdr3_nt: TGTGCCAGCAGCTTAATCGGACTAGCGGGGGGCACGCAGTATTTT
cdr3_aa: CASSLIGLAGGTQYF

v_call: TRBV10-3
d_call: NA
clone_size: NA
j_call: TRBJ1-2
cdr3_nt: TGTGCCATCAGTGAGTCGGTGGGGGGGAACTATGGCTACACCTTC
cdr3_aa: CAISESVGGNYGYTF

v_call: TRBV5-1
d_call: NA
clone_size: NA
j_call: TRBJ1-6
cdr3_nt: TGCGCCAGCAGCTTGCTAGGTTCACCCCTCCACTTT
cdr3_aa: CASSLLGSPLHF

v_call: TRBV6-1
d_call: NA
clone_size: NA
j_call: TRBJ1-2
cdr3_nt: TGTGCCAGCAGTGAATGGGCGGGTGGCTACACCTTC
cdr3_aa: CASSEWAGGYTF

v_call: TRBV19
d_call: NA
clone_size: NA
j_call: TRBJ1-2
cdr3_nt: TGTGCCAGTAGTGCGAAGGGGTCTAACTATGGCTACACCTTC
cdr3_aa: CASSAKGSNYGYTF

v_call: TRBV5-6
d_call: TRBD2
clone_size: NA
j_call: TRBJ2-1
cdr3_nt: TGTGCCAGCAGCTCCGGAACTAGCGGGGGCGATGAGCAGTTCTTC
cdr3_aa: CASSSGTSGGDEQFF

v_call: TRBV10-3
d_call: NA
clone_size: NA
j_call: TRBJ2-7
cdr3_nt: TGTGCCATCAGTGAGAACGGGATCTACGAGCAGTACTTC
cdr3_aa: CAISENGIYEQYF

v_call: TRBV11-2
d_call: NA
clone_size: NA
j_call: TRBJ2-3
cdr3_nt: TGTGCCAGCAGCACTCCGACTAGTTTCTATATCACAGATACGCAGTATTTT
cdr3_aa: CASSTPTSFYITDTQYF

v_call: TRBV3-1/TRBV3-2
d_call: TRBD1
clone_size: NA
j_call: TRBJ1-2
cdr3_nt: TGTGCCAGCAGCGACGGGACAGGGAGGAGGACTCATGGCTACACCTTC
cdr3_aa: CASSDGTGRRTHGYTF

v_call: TRBV12-3/TRBV12-4
d_call: NA
clone_size: NA
j_call: TRBJ1-2
cdr3_nt: TGTGCCAGCACCCAGGGCTATGGCTACACCTTC
cdr3_aa: CASTQGYGYTF

v_call: TRBV10-3
d_call: NA
clone_size: NA
j_call: TRBJ1-1
cdr3_nt: TGTGCCATCCGCAAAAAGGGGCAACCGAACACTGAAGCTTTCTTT
cdr3_aa: CAIRKKGQPNTEAFF

v_call: TRBV2
d_call: NA
clone_size: NA
j_call: TRBJ1-5
cdr3_nt: TGTGCCAGCAAGCCCCGACAGGGCAATCAGCCCCAGCATTTT
cdr3_aa: CASKPRQGNQPQHF